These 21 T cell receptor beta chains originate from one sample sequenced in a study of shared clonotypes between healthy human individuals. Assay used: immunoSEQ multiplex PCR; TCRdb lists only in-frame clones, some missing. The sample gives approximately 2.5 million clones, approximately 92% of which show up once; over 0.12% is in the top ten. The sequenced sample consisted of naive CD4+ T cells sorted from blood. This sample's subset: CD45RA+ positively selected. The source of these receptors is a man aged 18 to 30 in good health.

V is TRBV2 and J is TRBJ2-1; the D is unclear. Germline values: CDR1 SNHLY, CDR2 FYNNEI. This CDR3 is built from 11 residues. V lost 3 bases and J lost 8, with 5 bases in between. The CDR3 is CASSEWDEQFF. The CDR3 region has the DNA TGTGCCAGCAGTGAGTGGGATGAGCAGTTCTTC.

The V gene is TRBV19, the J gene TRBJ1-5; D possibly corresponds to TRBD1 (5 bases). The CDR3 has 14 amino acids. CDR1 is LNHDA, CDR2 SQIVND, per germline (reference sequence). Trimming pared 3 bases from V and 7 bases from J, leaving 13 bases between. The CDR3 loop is CASSMAAGSQPQHF. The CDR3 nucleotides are TGTGCCAGTAGTATGGCGGCAGGGAGCCAGCCCCAGCATTTT.

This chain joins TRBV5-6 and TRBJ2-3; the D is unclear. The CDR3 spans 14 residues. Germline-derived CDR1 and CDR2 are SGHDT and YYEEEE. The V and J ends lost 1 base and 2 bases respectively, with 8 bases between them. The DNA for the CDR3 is TGTGCCAGCAGCTTGTATAGGGTCACAGATACGCAGTATTTT. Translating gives CASSLYRVTDTQYF.

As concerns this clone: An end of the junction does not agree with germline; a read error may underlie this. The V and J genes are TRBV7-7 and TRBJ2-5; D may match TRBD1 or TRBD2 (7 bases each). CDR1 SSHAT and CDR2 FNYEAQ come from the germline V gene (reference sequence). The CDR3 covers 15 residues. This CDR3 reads CASSLAQGGSETQYF. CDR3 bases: TGTGCTAGCAGCTTAGCGCAGGGGGGGTCGGAGACCCAGTACTTC.

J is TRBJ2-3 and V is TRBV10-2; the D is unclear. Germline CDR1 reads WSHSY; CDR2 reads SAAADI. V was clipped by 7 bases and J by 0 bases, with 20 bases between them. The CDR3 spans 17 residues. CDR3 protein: CASNPGTSASSTDTQYF. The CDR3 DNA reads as TGCGCCAGCAACCCCGGAACTTCGGCCTCTAGCACAGATACGCAGTATTTT.

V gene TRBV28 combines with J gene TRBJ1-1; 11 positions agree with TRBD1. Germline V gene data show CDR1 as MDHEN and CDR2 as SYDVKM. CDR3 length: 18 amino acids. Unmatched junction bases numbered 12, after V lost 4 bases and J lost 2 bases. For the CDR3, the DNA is TGTGCCAGCAGTTCCCGATCCGGGACAGGGGGATTTAACACTGAAGCTTTCTTT. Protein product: CASSSRSGTGGFNTEAFF.

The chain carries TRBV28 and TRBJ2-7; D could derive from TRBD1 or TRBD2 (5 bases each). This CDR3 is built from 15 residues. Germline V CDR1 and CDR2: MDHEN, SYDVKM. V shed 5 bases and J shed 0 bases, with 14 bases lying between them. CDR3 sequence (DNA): TGTGCCAGCAGTCCGGGACCCCCAGGCTCCTACGAGCAGTACTTC. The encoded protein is CASSPGPPGSYEQYF.

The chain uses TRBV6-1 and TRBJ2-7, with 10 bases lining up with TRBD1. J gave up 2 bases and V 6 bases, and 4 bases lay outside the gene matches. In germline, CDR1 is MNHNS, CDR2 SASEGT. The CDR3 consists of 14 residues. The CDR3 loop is CASRRQGATYEQYF. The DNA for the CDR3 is TGTGCCAGCAGACGACAGGGGGCAACCTACGAGCAGTACTTC.

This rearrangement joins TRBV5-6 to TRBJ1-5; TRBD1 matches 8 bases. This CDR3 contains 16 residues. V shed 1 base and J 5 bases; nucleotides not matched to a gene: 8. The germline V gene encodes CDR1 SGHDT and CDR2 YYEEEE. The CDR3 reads CASSLTGQGVDQPQHF. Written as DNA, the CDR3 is TGTGCCAGCAGCTTGACCGGACAGGGCGTGGATCAGCCCCAGCATTTT. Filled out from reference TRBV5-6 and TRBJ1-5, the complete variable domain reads DAGVTQSPTHLIKTRGQQVTLRCSPKSGHDTVSWYQQALGQGPQFIFQYYEEEERQRGNFPDRFSGHQFPNYSSELNVNALLLGDSALYLCASSLTGQGVDQPQHFGDGTRLSIL.

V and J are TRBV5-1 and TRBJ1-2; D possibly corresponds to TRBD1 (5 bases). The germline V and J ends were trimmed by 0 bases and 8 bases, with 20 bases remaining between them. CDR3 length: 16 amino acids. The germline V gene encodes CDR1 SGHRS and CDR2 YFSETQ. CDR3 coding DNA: TGCGCCAGCAGCTTGGCGCAACTTAACGGGGGAGCCGGCTACACCTTC. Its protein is CASSLAQLNGGAGYTF.

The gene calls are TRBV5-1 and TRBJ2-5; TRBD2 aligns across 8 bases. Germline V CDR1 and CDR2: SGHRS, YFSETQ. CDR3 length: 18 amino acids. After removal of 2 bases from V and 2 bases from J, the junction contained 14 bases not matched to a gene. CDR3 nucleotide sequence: TGCGCCAGCAGCTTAAACGTAGCGGGAAAGGGACCGCAAGAGACCCAGTACTTC. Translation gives CASSLNVAGKGPQETQYF.

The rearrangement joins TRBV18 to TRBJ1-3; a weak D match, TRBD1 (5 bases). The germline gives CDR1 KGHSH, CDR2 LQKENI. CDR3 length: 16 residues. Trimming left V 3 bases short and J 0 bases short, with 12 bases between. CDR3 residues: CASSPPLGGSGNTIYF. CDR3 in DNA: TGTGCCAGCTCACCGCCATTGGGGGGCTCTGGAAACACCATATATTTT.

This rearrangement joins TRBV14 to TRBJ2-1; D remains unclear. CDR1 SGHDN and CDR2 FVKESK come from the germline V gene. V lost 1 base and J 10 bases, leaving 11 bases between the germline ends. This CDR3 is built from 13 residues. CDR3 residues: CASSQGLMTEQFF. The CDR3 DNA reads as TGTGCCAGCAGCCAAGGGCTAATGACGGAGCAGTTCTTC.

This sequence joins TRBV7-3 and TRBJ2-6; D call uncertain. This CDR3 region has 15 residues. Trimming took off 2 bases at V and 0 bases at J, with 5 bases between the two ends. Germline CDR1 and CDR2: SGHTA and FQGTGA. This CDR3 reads CASSLDYSGANVLTF. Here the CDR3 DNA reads TGTGCCAGCAGCTTAGATTACTCTGGGGCCAACGTCCTGACTTTC.

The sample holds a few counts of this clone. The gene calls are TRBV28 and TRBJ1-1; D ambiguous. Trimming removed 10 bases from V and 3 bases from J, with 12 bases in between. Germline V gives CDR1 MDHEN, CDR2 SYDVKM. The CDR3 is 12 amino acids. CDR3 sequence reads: CAMTMRHTEAFF. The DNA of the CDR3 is TGTGCCATGACGATGAGACACACTGAAGCTTTCTTT.

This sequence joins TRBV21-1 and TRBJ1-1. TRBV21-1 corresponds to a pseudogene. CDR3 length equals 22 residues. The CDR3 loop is CASSKVLEVRVRDWWVCTEAFF. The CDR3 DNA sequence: TGTGCCAGCAGCAAAGTCCTCGAAGTAAGGGTAAGGGACTGGTGGGTGTGTACTGAAGCTTTCTTT.

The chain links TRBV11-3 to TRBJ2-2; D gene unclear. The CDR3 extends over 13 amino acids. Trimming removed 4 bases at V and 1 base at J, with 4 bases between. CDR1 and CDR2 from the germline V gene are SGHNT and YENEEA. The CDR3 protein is CASSYLNTGELFF. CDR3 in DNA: TGTGCCAGCAGCTACCTGAACACCGGGGAGCTGTTTTTT.

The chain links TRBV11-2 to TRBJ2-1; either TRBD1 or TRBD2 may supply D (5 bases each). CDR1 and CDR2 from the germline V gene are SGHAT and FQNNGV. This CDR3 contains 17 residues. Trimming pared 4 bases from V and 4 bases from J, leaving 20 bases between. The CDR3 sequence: CASSSTPGTEFYNEQFF. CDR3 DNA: TGTGCCAGCAGCTCGACCCCCGGGACGGAATTTTACAATGAGCAGTTCTTC.

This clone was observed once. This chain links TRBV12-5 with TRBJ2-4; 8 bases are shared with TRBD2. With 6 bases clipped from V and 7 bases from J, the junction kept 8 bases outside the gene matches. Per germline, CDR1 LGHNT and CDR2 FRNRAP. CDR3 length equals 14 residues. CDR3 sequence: CASGPLAATNIQYF. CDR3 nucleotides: TGTGCTAGTGGGCCACTAGCGGCTACTAACATTCAGTACTTC.

The CDR3 spells CASRAGGGTGELFF. The CDR3 DNA follows: TGTGCCAGTAGAGCGGGAGGGGGAACCGGGGAGCTGTTTTTT. The chain uses TRBV19 and TRBJ2-2; 10 bases align to TRBD2. Germline trimming cut 6 bases from V and 5 bases from J; bases unmatched to any gene: 3. CDR1 and CDR2 from the germline V gene are LNHDA and SQIVND (reference sequence). The length of the CDR3 is 14 residues.

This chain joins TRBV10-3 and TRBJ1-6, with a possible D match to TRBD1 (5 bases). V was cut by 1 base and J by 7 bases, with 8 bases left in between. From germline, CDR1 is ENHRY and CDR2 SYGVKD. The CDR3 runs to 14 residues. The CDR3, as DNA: TGTGCCATCAGTGAGTTGGGGCCCAATTCACCCCTCCACTTT. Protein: CAISELGPNSPLHF.